The clone carrying this T cell receptor (beta chain) was seen a few times. The data are from a study of T-cell reconstitution after alpha-beta-depleted transplantation in children. Germline values: CDR1 MGHRA, CDR2 YSYEKL. V was pared by 6 bases and J by 1 base, with 13 bases between. The CDR3 spans 16 residues. Using unique molecular identifiers, the investigators prepared the TCRbeta library. TCRdb fed the PCR reads into MiXCR, producing one record per CDR3 protein. The sample carries over 300,000 distinct CDR3 sequences, about 9.4% recorded once. V is TRBV4-1 and J is TRBJ2-6; D is ambiguous. This receptor was obtained from a human donor who donated a stem cell graft to a child with acute lymphoblastic leukemia. The sequencing here drew on PBMCs from the stem cell graft donor, taken from the stem cell graft. The CDR3 region has the DNA TGCGCCAGCAGTCTGAAAGGAAGGTCTGGGGCCAACGTCCTGACTTTC. Protein sequence: CASSLKGRSGANVLTF.